This paragraph reports one TCR beta chain. Its antigen is unknown. The CDR3 is made up of 15 amino acids. CDR1 and CDR2 from the germline V gene are LNHDA and SQIVND (reference sequence). This entry is derived from a study of CXCR3-negative and CXCR3-positive naive CD8 T cells. Study as a whole: Some 150 million TRB reads in total, about 1.5 +/- 0.3 million per library.

Study findings and constraints: Researchers report CXCR3 expression partially decreased after cryopreservation, with fresh PBMCs used in most assays. TRB CDR3 hydrophobicity was greater in CXCR3-positive naive cells than in CXCR3-negative naive cells.

CD45RO-CCR7+CD27+CD95- was the phenotype of naive CD8+ T cells. The method, 5' RACE with UMI labels, was used to prepare the TRB cDNA libraries. TCRdb reworked the 5' RACE reads into one entry per CDR3 protein, no DNA. This repertoire includes 2,500 to 4,000 distinct CDR3 sequences. Source material: naive CXCR3+ CD8+ T cells from blood. Subset reported: CD45RO-CCR7+CD27+CD95- naive CD8+ T cells expressing CXCR3 (TNR3+). The V and J genes are TRBV19 and TRBJ2-7; TCRdb's D gene call, TRBD1, goes unchecked for lack of DNA. The TCR sequence derives from a human donor in good health. Some clones in this sample may be carry-over from other donors' samples. The CDR3 reads CASSMAGTGVYEQYF.